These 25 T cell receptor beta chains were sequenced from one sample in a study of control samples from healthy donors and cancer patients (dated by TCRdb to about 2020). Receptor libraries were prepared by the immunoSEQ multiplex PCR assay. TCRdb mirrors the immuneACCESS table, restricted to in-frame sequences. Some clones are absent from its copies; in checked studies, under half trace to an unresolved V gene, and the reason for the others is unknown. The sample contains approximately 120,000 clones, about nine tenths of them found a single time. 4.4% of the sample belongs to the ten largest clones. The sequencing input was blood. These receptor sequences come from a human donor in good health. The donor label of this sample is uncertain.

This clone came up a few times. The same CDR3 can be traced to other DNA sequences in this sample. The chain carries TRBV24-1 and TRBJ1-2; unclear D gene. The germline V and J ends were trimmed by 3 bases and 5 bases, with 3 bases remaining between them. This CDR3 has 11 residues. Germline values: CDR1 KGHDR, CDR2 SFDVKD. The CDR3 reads CATSDLYGYTF. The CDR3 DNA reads TGTGCCACCAGTGATCTTTATGGCTACACCTTC.

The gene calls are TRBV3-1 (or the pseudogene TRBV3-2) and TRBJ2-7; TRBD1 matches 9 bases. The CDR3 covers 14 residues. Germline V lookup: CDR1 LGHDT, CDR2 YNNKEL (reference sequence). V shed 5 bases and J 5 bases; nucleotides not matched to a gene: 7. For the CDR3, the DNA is TGTGCCAGCAGCTTAGGGGACAGGGACAACGAGCAGTACTTC. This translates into CASSLGDRDNEQYF.

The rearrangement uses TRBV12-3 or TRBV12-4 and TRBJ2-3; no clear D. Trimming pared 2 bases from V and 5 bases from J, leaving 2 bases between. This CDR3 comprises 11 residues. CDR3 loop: CASSLRDTQYF. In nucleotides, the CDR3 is TGTGCCAGCAGTTTAAGAGATACGCAGTATTTT.

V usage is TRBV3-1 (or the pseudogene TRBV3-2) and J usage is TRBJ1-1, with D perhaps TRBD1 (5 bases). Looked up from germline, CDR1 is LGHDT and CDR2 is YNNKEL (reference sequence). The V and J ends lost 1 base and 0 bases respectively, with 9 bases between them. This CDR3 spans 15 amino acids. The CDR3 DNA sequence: TGTGCCAGCAGCCAAGTCCCAGGGTTGAACACTGAAGCTTTCTTT. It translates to CASSQVPGLNTEAFF.

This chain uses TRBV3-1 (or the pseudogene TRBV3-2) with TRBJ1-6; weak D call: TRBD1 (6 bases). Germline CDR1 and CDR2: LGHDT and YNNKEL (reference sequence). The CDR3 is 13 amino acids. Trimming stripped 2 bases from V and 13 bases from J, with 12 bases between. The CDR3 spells CASSQTGLGPLHF. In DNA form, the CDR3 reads TGTGCCAGCAGCCAAACAGGGTTAGGCCCCCTCCACTTT.

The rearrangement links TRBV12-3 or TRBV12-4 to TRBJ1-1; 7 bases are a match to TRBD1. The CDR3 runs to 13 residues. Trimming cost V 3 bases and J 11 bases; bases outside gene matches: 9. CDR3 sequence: CASSFVSTGAAFF. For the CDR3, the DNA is TGTGCCAGCAGTTTTGTCTCTACAGGGGCCGCTTTCTTT.

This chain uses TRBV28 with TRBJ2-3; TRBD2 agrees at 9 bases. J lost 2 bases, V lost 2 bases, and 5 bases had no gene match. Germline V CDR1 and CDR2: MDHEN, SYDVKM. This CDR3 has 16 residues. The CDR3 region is CASSLEAGGPTDTQYF. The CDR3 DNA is TGTGCCAGCAGTTTAGAAGCGGGGGGACCCACAGATACGCAGTATTTT. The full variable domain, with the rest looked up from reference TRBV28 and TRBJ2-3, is DVKVTQSSRYLVKRTGEKVFLECVQDMDHENMFWYRQDPGLGLRLIYFSYDVKMKEKGDIPEGYSVSREKKERFSLILESASTNQTSMYLCASSLEAGGPTDTQYFGPGTRLTVL.

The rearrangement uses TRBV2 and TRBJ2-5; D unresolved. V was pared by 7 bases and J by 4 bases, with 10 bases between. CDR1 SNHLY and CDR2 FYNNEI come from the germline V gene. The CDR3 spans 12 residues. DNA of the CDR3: TGTGCCAGCAAGAGTAGAGGAGAGACCCAGTACTTC. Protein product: CASKSRGETQYF.

Written as DNA, the CDR3 is TGTGCCAGCAGCTATTTGGCCACGGCGGGAACTGAAGCTTTCTTT. This codes for CASSYLATAGTEAFF. The chain recombines TRBV3-1 (or the pseudogene TRBV3-2) with TRBJ1-1; D is unresolved. V was clipped by 5 bases and J by 5 bases, with 18 bases between them. Per germline, CDR1 LGHDT and CDR2 YNNKEL (reference sequence). The CDR3 has 15 residues.

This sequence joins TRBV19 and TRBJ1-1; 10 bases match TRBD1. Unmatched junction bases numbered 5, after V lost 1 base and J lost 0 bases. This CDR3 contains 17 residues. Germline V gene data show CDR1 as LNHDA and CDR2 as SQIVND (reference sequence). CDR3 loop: CASSIVDRGHLNTEAFF. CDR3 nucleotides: TGTGCCAGTAGTATAGTAGACAGGGGGCATTTGAACACTGAAGCTTTCTTT.

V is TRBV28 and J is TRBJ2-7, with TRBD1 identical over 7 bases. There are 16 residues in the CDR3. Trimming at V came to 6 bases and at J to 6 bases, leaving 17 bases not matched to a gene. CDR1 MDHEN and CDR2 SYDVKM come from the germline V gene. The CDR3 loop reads CASSPITGALSTEQYF. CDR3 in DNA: TGTGCCAGCAGCCCAATAACAGGGGCCCTTTCGACCGAGCAGTACTTC.

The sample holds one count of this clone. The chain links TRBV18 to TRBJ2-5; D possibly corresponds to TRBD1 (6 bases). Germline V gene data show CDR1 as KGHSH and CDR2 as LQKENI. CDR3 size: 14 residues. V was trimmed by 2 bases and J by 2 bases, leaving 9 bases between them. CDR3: CASSPRTEQETQYF. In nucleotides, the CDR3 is TGTGCCAGCTCACCAAGGACAGAGCAAGAGACCCAGTACTTC.

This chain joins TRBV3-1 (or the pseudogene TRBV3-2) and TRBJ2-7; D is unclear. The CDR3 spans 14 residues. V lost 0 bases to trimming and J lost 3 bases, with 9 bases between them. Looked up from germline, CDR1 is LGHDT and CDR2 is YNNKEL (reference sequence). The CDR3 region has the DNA TGTGCCAGCAGCCAAGAGGGCTATTACTACGAGCAGTACTTC. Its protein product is CASSQEGYYYEQYF.

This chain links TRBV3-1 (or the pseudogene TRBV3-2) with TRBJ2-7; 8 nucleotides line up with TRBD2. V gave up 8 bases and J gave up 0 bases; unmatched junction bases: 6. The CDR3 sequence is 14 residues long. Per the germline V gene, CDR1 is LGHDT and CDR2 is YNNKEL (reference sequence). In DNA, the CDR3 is TGTGCCAGCCCGGGGCGGGGGGACTCCTACGAGCAGTACTTC. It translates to CASPGRGDSYEQYF.

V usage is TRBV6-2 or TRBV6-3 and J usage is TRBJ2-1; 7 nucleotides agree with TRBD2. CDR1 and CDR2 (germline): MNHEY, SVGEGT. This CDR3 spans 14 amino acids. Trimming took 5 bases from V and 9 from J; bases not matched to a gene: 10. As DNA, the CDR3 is TGTGCCAGCAGTAACACCGGGACTACCAGTGAGCAGTTCTTC. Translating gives CASSNTGTTSEQFF.

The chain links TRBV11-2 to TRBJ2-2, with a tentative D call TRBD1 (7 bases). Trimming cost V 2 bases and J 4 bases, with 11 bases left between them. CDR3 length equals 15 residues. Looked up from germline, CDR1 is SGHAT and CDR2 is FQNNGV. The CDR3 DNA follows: TGTGCCAGCAGCTTACGACAGGGAGGCACCGGGGAGCTGTTTTTT. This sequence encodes CASSLRQGGTGELFF.

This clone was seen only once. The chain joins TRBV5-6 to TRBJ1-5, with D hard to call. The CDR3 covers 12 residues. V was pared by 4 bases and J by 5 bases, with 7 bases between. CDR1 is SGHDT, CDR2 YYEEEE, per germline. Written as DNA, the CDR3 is TGTGCCAGCAGCCAAGGAGATCAGCCCCAGCATTTT. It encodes CASSQGDQPQHF.

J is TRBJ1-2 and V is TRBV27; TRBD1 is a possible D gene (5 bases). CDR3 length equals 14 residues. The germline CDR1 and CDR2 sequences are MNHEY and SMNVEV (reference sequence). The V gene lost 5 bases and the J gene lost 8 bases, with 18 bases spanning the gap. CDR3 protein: CASSPSGGFSGYTF. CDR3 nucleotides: TGTGCCAGCAGTCCTAGTGGGGGGTTTAGCGGCTACACCTTC.

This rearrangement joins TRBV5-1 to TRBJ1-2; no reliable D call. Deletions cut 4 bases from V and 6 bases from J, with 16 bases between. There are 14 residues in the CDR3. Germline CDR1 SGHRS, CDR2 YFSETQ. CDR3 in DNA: TGCGCCAGCAGCAGGGCCACCATTACCGATGGCTACACCTTC. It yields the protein CASSRATITDGYTF.

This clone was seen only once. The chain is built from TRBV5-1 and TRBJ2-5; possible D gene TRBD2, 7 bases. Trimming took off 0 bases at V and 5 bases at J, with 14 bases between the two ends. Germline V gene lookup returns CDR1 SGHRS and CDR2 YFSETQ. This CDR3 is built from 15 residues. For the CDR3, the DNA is TGCGCCAGCAGCTTGGTAGGACTAGGGGGTGAGACCCAGTACTTC. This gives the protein CASSLVGLGGETQYF.

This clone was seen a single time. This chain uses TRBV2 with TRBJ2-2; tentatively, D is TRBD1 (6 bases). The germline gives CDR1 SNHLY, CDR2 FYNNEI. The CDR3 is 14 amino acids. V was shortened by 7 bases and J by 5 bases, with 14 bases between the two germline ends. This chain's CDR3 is CASKSRTATGELFF. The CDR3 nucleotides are TGTGCCAGCAAAAGTAGGACAGCGACCGGGGAGCTGTTTTTT.

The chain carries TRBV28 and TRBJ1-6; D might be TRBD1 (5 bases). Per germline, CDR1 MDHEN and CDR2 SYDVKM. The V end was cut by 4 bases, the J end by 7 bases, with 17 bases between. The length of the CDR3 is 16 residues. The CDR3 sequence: CASSSPRQGLNSPLHF. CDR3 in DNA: TGTGCCAGCAGTTCCCCTCGGCAGGGATTAAATTCACCCCTCCACTTT. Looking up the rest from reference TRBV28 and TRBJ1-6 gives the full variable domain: DVKVTQSSRYLVKRTGEKVFLECVQDMDHENMFWYRQDPGLGLRLIYFSYDVKMKEKGDIPEGYSVSREKKERFSLILESASTNQTSMYLCASSSPRQGLNSPLHFGNGTRLTVT.

This CDR3 reads CASSQQGSTGELFF. The CDR3, as DNA: TGTGCCAGCAGCCAACAGGGGTCCACCGGGGAGCTGTTTTTT. The chain carries TRBV4-2 and TRBJ2-2, with a possible D match to TRBD1 (6 bases). Trimming removed 2 bases from V and 4 bases from J, with 8 bases in between. The CDR3 contains 14 residues. Germline V gene sequence: CDR1 LGHNA, CDR2 YNFKEQ.

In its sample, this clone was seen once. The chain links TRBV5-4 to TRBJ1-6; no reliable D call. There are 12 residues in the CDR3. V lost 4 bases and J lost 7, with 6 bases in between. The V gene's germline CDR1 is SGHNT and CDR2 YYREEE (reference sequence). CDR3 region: CASSLDNSPLHF. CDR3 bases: TGTGCCAGCAGCCTTGACAATTCACCCCTCCACTTT.

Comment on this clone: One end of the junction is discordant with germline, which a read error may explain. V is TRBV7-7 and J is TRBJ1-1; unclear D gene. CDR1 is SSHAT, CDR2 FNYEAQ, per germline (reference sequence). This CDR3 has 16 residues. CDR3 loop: CASSLAPRPKNTEAFF. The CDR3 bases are TGTGCTAGCAGCTTAGCGCCCAGACCCAAGAACACTGAAGCTTTCTTT. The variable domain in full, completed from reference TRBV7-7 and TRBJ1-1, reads GAGVSQSPRYKVTKRGQDVTLRCDPISSHATLYWYQQALGQGPEFLTYFNYEAQPDKSGLPSDRFSAERPEGSISTLTIQRTEQRDSAMYRCASSLAPRPKNTEAFFGQGTRLTVV.